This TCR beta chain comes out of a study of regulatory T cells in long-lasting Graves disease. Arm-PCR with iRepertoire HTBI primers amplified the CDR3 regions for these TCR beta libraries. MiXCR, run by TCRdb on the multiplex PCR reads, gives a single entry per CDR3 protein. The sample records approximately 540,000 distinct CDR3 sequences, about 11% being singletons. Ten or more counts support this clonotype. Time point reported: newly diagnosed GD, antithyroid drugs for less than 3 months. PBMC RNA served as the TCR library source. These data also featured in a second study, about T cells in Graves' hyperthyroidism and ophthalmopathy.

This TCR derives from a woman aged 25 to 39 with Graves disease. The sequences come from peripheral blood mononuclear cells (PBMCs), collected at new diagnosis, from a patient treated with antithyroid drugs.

The CDR3 nucleotides read TGTGCCAGCAGCCAAGGAGCTAGTGAGACGCAGTATTTT. Translation gives CASSQGASETQYF. This chain joins TRBV3-1 and TRBJ2-3; D ambiguous. Germline assignment: CDR1 LGHDT and CDR2 YNNKEL (reference sequence). Between the trimmed V and J ends, which lost 1 base and 9 bases, there was a span of 11 bases. The CDR3 consists of 13 residues.